This T cell receptor beta chain was recovered during a study of blood T cell repertoires in COVID-19. Study-level background: COVID-19 samples, acute and convalescent, were from the United States, Italy and Spain. Sources were T cells, B-cell-depleted T cells, or PBMCs; the material itself was cDNA or gDNA.

Original processing notes: From reference gene primer amplification, estimates of nucleated cell counts were derived. Only in-frame clones appear in the TCRdb table, and some are missing; sequencing was by immunoSEQ multiplex PCR. Clone size and V and J calls were adopted from that table, with D and trimming inferred from the DNA. The sample carries 270,000 or so clones, more than 70% recorded once. The CDR3 contains 16 residues. Germline loops: CDR1 MDHEN, CDR2 SYDVKM. V gave up 5 bases and J gave up 2 bases; unmatched junction bases: 10. The sample consisted of PBMCs or T cells enriched from blood (not recorded which). The sequence was obtained from a middle-aged woman with acute COVID-19. The chain carries TRBV28 and TRBJ2-7, with 9 positions matching TRBD1. This CDR3 reads CASSPAGQGRPYEQYF. CDR3 nucleotide sequence: TGTGCCAGCAGTCCAGCGGGACAGGGTCGCCCCTACGAGCAGTACTTC.